Below are 21 T cell receptor beta chains sequenced from a single sample in a study of cytomegalovirus exposure and HLA in healthy donors. Amplification used 60 Vbeta primers and 13 Jbeta primers. Measured with immunoSEQ multiplex PCR; TCRdb has only the in-frame clones, and not every one. The data hold around 120,000 clones, with 73% observed a single time. Sequences were obtained from PBMCs. These receptors originate from a woman in her thirties or forties in good health and CMV-seronegative.

The J gene is TRBJ1-3, the V gene TRBV5-6; TRBD1 is a possible D gene (6 bases). The CDR3 is made up of 18 amino acids. Trimming stripped 4 bases from V and 4 bases from J, with 24 bases between. Germline CDR1 and CDR2: SGHDT and YYEEEE. CDR3 sequence: CASSLGTRTGPGGNTIYF. DNA of the CDR3: TGTGCCAGCAGCCTAGGGACAAGGACCGGTCCTGGAGGAAACACCATATATTTT.

The chain has TRBV6-6 and TRBJ1-2; D is perhaps TRBD1 (5 bases). Germline CDR1 is MNHNY and CDR2 is SVGAGI (reference sequence). V was pared by 5 bases and J by 13 bases, with 20 bases between. The CDR3 length is 13 residues. CDR3 amino acids: CASSPPDTLVFTF. The CDR3 DNA follows: TGTGCCAGCAGTCCTCCGGACACCCTAGTCTTCACCTTC.

The chain is built from TRBV10-3 and TRBJ2-2; 7 bases match TRBD2. Germline lookup yields CDR1 ENHRY and CDR2 SYGVKD. The trim removed 4 bases at V and 8 bases at J, leaving 7 bases unmatched. This CDR3 is built from 14 residues. The CDR3 nucleotides are TGTGCCATCAGTGGTCTAGCGGTCGAAGGGGAGCTGTTTTTT. Residues: CAISGLAVEGELFF.

This clone was recorded a few times. The J gene is TRBJ2-3, the V gene TRBV4-3, with 9 bases lining up with TRBD1. Germline V gives CDR1 LGHNA, CDR2 YSLEER. The CDR3 totals 16 residues. Unmatched junction bases numbered 7, after V lost 4 bases and J lost 2 bases. The CDR3: CASSLETGGFTDTQYF. CDR3 DNA: TGCGCCAGCAGCCTAGAGACAGGGGGGTTCACAGATACGCAGTATTTT.

This clone was detected once. This chain uses TRBV11-3 with TRBJ2-5; 9 positions agree with TRBD2. With 5 bases clipped from V and 8 bases from J, the junction kept 6 bases outside the gene matches. Germline V gives CDR1 SGHNT, CDR2 YENEEA. The CDR3 is 13 residues long. The CDR3 coding sequence is TGTGCCAGCAGCCCAGCGGGAGGCGGCACCCAGTACTTC. Translated: CASSPAGGGTQYF.

The rearrangement joins TRBV4-3 to TRBJ2-1; TRBD2 matches 11 bases. J gave up 16 bases and V 2 bases, and 7 bases lay outside the gene matches. The CDR3 is 13 residues long. CDR1 and CDR2 (germline): LGHNA, YSLEER. CDR3 sequence: CASSQIPSGRKFF. The CDR3 DNA reads as TGCGCCAGCAGCCAAATCCCTAGCGGGAGGAAATTCTTC.

This chain uses TRBV19 with TRBJ1-1; the match to TRBD1 covers 7 bases. The CDR3 loop spans 13 amino acids. Trimming at V came to 4 bases and at J to 6 bases, leaving 5 bases not matched to a gene. Germline assignment: CDR1 LNHDA and CDR2 SQIVND (reference sequence). The DNA of the CDR3 is TGTGCCAGTAGTAGTACAGGGGTTGCTGAAGCTTTCTTT. Translation gives CASSSTGVAEAFF.

The rearrangement joins TRBV19 to TRBJ1-1, with TRBD1 matching 7 bases. This CDR3 has 13 residues. J lost 3 bases, V lost 5 bases, and 3 bases had no gene match. The germline V gene encodes CDR1 LNHDA and CDR2 SQIVND (reference sequence). The DNA for the CDR3 is TGTGCCAGTAGTGGGACAGTGCACACTGAAGCTTTCTTT. Amino acid sequence: CASSGTVHTEAFF.

The chain couples TRBV6-4 to TRBJ2-3; TRBD1 is a possible D gene (5 bases). V was trimmed by 4 bases and J by 6 bases, leaving 11 bases between them. The CDR3 spans 13 residues. Germline V gene data show CDR1 as MRHNA and CDR2 as SNTAGT. CDR3 sequence reads: CASSVGTGDTQYF. In nucleotides, the CDR3 is TGTGCCAGCAGTGTGGGCACAGGCGATACGCAGTATTTT.

This rearrangement joins TRBV27 to TRBJ1-5; 7 positions match TRBD1. This CDR3 spans 17 amino acids. The germline V gene has CDR1 MNHEY and CDR2 SMNVEV (reference sequence). V was pared by 7 bases and J by 1 base, with 13 bases of the junction left unmatched. The CDR3 DNA is TGTGCCAGCAACCCTCTCGGGGCAGGGGGGAGCAATCAGCCCCAGCATTTT. This encodes CASNPLGAGGSNQPQHF.

The chain is built from TRBV7-9 and TRBJ1-1; D gene ambiguous. Trimming removed 2 bases at V and 7 bases at J, with 20 bases between. CDR3 length: 16 amino acids. In germline, CDR1 is SEHNR, CDR2 FQNEAQ (reference sequence). Written as DNA, the CDR3 is TGTGCCAGCAGCTTACAGCGGATAGGGCGTGGGGATGAAGCTTTCTTT. It encodes CASSLQRIGRGDEAFF.

V gene TRBV6-5 combines with J gene TRBJ2-5, with D possibly matching TRBD1 (6 bases). Germline values: CDR1 MNHEY, CDR2 SVGAGI. V was clipped by 8 bases and J by 3 bases, with 16 bases between them. This CDR3 is 14 amino acids long. CDR3 bases: TGTGCCAGCTCTCTTTACCAGGGGAAAGAGACCCAGTACTTC. It yields the protein CASSLYQGKETQYF.

This sequence joins TRBV19 and TRBJ1-6; D gene uncertain. The CDR3 has 14 amino acids. CDR1 is LNHDA and CDR2 is SQIVND in the germline V gene (reference sequence). Trimming pared 3 bases from V and 10 bases from J, leaving 13 bases between. The CDR3 sequence: CASSMAGQQSPLHF. The CDR3 DNA reads TGTGCCAGTAGTATGGCAGGTCAACAATCACCCCTCCACTTT. Together with reference TRBV19 and TRBJ1-6, the CDR3 gives the full variable domain: DGGITQSPKYLFRKEGQNVTLSCEQNLNHDAMYWYRQDPGQGLRLIYYSQIVNDFQKGDIAEGYSVSREKKESFPLTVTSAQKNPTAFYLCASSMAGQQSPLHFGNGTRLTVT.

The chain combines TRBV7-6 with TRBJ2-2, with TRBD1 matching over 7 bases. Germline V CDR1 and CDR2: SGHVS, FNYEAQ. The V segment lost 5 bases and the J segment 7 bases; nucleotides outside the gene matches: 13. This CDR3 spans 16 amino acids. CDR3 sequence: CASSRTLRQGHGELFF. The CDR3 DNA follows: TGTGCCAGCAGCCGGACCCTCAGACAGGGACACGGGGAGCTGTTTTTT.

V and J are TRBV19 and TRBJ2-3; D call uncertain. The ends were cut back, 3 bases at V and 2 bases at J, with 9 bases in the middle. The CDR3 consists of 14 residues. Germline CDR1 is LNHDA and CDR2 is SQIVND (reference sequence). The CDR3 DNA follows: TGTGCCAGTAGTATGGGCCCCTTCACAGATACGCAGTATTTT. Protein sequence: CASSMGPFTDTQYF. Filled out from reference TRBV19 and TRBJ2-3, the complete variable domain reads DGGITQSPKYLFRKEGQNVTLSCEQNLNHDAMYWYRQDPGQGLRLIYYSQIVNDFQKGDIAEGYSVSREKKESFPLTVTSAQKNPTAFYLCASSMGPFTDTQYFGPGTRLTVL.

V usage is TRBV5-6 and J usage is TRBJ2-3, with 12 bases aligning to TRBD2. The junction had 9 bases not matched to a gene; V was cut back by 4 bases and J by 3 bases. Looked up from germline, CDR1 is SGHDT and CDR2 is YYEEEE. This CDR3 comprises 17 residues. CDR3 DNA: TGTGCCAGCAGCCCCCGGGGACTAGCGGGTCGAACAGATACGCAGTATTTT. Translated, it gives CASSPRGLAGRTDTQYF.

J is TRBJ1-1 and V is TRBV11-2; no clear D. CDR1 and CDR2 (germline): SGHAT, FQNNGV. This CDR3 is built from 14 residues. V lost 6 bases and J lost 0, with 11 bases in between. This CDR3 reads CASSKEALNTEAFF. CDR3 bases: TGTGCCAGCAGTAAGGAGGCCTTGAACACTGAAGCTTTCTTT. Combining the CDR3 with reference TRBV11-2 and TRBJ1-1 gives the whole variable domain EAGVAQSPRYKIIEKRQSVAFWCNPISGHATLYWYQQILGQGPKLLIQFQNNGVVDDSQLPKDRFSAERLKGVDSTLKIQPAKLEDSAVYLCASSKEALNTEAFFGQGTRLTVV.

The J gene is TRBJ2-7, the V gene TRBV6-5; possibly TRBD2 for D (6 bases). Trimming stripped 5 bases from V and 0 bases from J, with 11 bases between. Germline CDR1 is MNHEY and CDR2 is SVGAGI. There are 14 residues in the CDR3. The CDR3 sequence: CASSATGSSYEQYF. CDR3 nucleotide sequence: TGTGCCAGCAGTGCGACCGGGAGCTCCTACGAGCAGTACTTC.

This chain uses TRBV10-2 with TRBJ1-1, with D hard to call. Germline loops: CDR1 WSHSY, CDR2 SAAADI. The CDR3 contains 12 residues. Trimming removed 5 bases at V and 2 bases at J, with 6 bases between. The CDR3 sequence is CASSRVNTEAFF. The CDR3 nucleotides are TGCGCCAGCAGTCGGGTTAACACTGAAGCTTTCTTT.

The genes are TRBV7-9 and TRBJ2-3, with 8 positions matching TRBD2. The junction had 8 bases not matched to a gene; V was cut back by 7 bases and J by 2 bases. Germline V gives CDR1 SEHNR, CDR2 FQNEAQ (reference sequence). CDR3 length equals 15 residues. The CDR3 DNA follows: TGTGCCAGCAACACGGGGGGGCCGAACACAGATACGCAGTATTTT. It translates to CASNTGGPNTDTQYF.

This clone was detected only a few times. The V and J genes are TRBV7-9 and TRBJ1-2; 10 bases align to TRBD1. The germline gives CDR1 SEHNR, CDR2 FQNEAQ (reference sequence). This CDR3 has 14 amino acids. V was pared by 4 bases and J by 7 bases, with 6 bases of the junction left unmatched. The CDR3 region is CASSSGTGVRGYTF. DNA of the CDR3: TGTGCCAGCAGCTCAGGGACAGGGGTTCGTGGCTACACCTTC.